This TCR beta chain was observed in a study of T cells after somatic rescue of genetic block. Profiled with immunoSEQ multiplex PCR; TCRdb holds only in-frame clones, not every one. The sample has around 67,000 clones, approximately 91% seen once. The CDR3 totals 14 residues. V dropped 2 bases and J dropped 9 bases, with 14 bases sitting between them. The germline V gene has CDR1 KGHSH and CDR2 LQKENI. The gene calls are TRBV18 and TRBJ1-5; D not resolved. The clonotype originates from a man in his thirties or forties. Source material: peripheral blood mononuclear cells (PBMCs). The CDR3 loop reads CASSPVSGLTPQHF. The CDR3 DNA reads TGTGCCAGCTCACCAGTGTCAGGACTAACGCCCCAGCATTTT.